This record concerns one T cell receptor beta chain sequence. Its antigen remains unknown. V lost 6 bases and J 3 bases, leaving 14 bases between the germline ends. Per the germline V gene, CDR1 is DFQATT and CDR2 is SNEGSKA (reference sequence). The length of the CDR3 is 14 residues. Unique molecular identifiers featured in how the TCRbeta library was prepared. MiXCR, run by TCRdb on the PCR reads, gives a single entry per CDR3 protein. The sample has fewer than 700,000 distinct CDR3 sequences, roughly 13% seen once; the top ten hold about 2%. This record comes from a study of T-cell reconstitution after alpha-beta-depleted transplantation in children. General study findings and limits: Two months or so post-transplant, alpha-beta T cells reportedly derived from several hundred expanded graft clones. It was newly produced T cells that mostly accounted for T-cell counts and diversity one year after transplant. Elevated TCRbeta diversity at day 60 was traced, in some patients, to surviving recipient T cells and thymic progenitors.

The material was PBMCs, mostly from graft donor cells, obtained 360 days after TCRalphabeta/CD19-depleted stem cell transplant. The J gene is TRBJ2-2, the V gene TRBV20-1, with D tentatively TRBD1 (6 bases). This sequence was found in a male patient younger than 18 who had a stem cell transplant for acute myeloid leukemia, so the T cells may come from the graft donor. CDR3 loop: CSAPVGADTGELFF. CDR3 DNA: TGCAGTGCCCCGGTGGGGGCCGACACCGGGGAGCTGTTTTTT.